The rows below give T cell receptor beta chains drawn from one sample of a study of identical twins. Each CDR3 protein is one row after TCRdb ran MiXCR on the 5' RACE reads. The profile shows about 280,000 distinct CDR3 sequences, 8% to 9% of them singletons. These data are also associated with another study on yellow fever vaccine responses in identical twins.

The specimen was memory (CD45RO+) T cells sorted from blood. These receptors were collected from a woman between 18 and 29 years old in good health. Both conserved end residues are part of each CDR3. The D gene is left open where the match is weak. Rows give clone size only sometimes, using once, few, many, or a class for an expanded clone.

length: 13; size: many; V: TRBV6-1; D: -; J: TRBJ2-2; DNA: TGTGCCAGCAGCATATATGGGACCGGGGAGCTGTTTTTT; CDR3: CASSIYGTGELFF
length: 19; size: few; V: TRBV27; D: TRBD2; J: TRBJ2-3; DNA: TGTGCCAGCAGTTCGATCGTAACTCACCGACTAGCGGATCCAGATACGCAGTATTTT; CDR3: CASSSIVTHRLADPDTQYF
length: 14; size: few; V: TRBV2; D: -; J: TRBJ2-7; DNA: TGTGCCAGCAGCAAACAACCGGGGCCCTACGAGCAGTACTTC; CDR3: CASSKQPGPYEQYF
length: 15; size: many; V: TRBV5-1; D: -; J: TRBJ2-3; DNA: TGCGCCAGCAGCTCTAGCACAGGGAGCCCAGATACGCAGTATTTT; CDR3: CASSSSTGSPDTQYF
length: 14; size: -; V: TRBV20-1; D: -; J: TRBJ1-4; DNA: TGCAGTGCTAGAGTGGCGTCCAGGAATGAAAAACTGTTTTTT; CDR3: CSARVASRNEKLFF
length: 12; size: many; V: TRBV10-3; D: -; J: TRBJ2-1; DNA: TGTGCCATCAGTGAGCAAAACAATGAGCAGTTCTTC; CDR3: CAISEQNNEQFF
length: 18; size: -; V: TRBV5-5; D: TRBD2; J: TRBJ2-3; DNA: TGTGCCAGCAGCCTGGGGACTAGCGGGCGCGGAGGAACAGATACGCAGTATTTT; CDR3: CASSLGTSGRGGTDTQYF
length: 13; size: many; V: TRBV5-1; D: -; J: TRBJ1-2; DNA: TGCGCCAGCAGCCCCGAGATAGTCGGTGGCTACACCTTC; CDR3: CASSPEIVGGYTF
length: 15; size: many; V: TRBV10-3; D: TRBD1; J: TRBJ1-2; DNA: TGTGCCATCACCTCCGGGACAGGGGGCCACTATGGCTACACCTTC; CDR3: CAITSGTGGHYGYTF
length: 13; size: few; V: TRBV19; D: -; J: TRBJ2-2; DNA: TGTGCCAGTAGTATAGAGGGTTTTGGGGAGCTGTTTTTT; CDR3: CASSIEGFGELFF
length: 18; size: -; V: TRBV4-2; D: TRBD2; J: TRBJ2-3; DNA: TGTGCCAGCAGCCAAGAGATCGGAGCGGGAGGGCTAACAGATACGCAGTATTTT; CDR3: CASSQEIGAGGLTDTQYF
length: 16; size: few; V: TRBV6-2/TRBV6-3; D: TRBD2; J: TRBJ2-1; DNA: TGTGCCAGCAGTTATTTGACTAGCGGGAACTACAATGAGCAGTTCTTC; CDR3: CASSYLTSGNYNEQFF
length: 14; size: many; V: TRBV5-1; D: -; J: TRBJ1-1; DNA: TGCGCCAGCAGCTTGGCACAACAGAACACTGAAGCTTTCTTT; CDR3: CASSLAQQNTEAFF
length: 13; size: -; V: TRBV6-4; D: -; J: TRBJ2-1; DNA: TGTGCCAGCAGTGAAGGGGAACTCGATGAGCAGTTCTTC; CDR3: CASSEGELDEQFF
length: 13; size: few; V: TRBV24-1; D: TRBD1; J: TRBJ2-4; DNA: TGTGCCACCAGTGATGCGGGGACAGGGAAAAGGTACTTC; CDR3: CATSDAGTGKRYF
length: 17; size: many; V: TRBV4-2; D: TRBD2; J: TRBJ2-1; DNA: TGTGCCAGCAGCCAAGATCTAACTAGCGGGACCTACAATGAGCAGTTCTTC; CDR3: CASSQDLTSGTYNEQFF
length: 12; size: -; V: TRBV5-8; D: -; J: TRBJ1-1; DNA: TGTGCCAGCAGGCAGGGGTGGGCTGAAGCTTTCTTT; CDR3: CASRQGWAEAFF